What follows are 18 T cell receptor beta chains derived from one specimen sequenced in a study of a mutant IDH1 vaccine in newly diagnosed glioma. These receptors have no identified antigens. Time point of the sample: week 47, end of study. Doses of 300 ug of mutant IDH1 20-mer peptide were given with topical imiquimod. Libraries were prepared by immunoSEQ multiplex PCR; TCRdb keeps only in-frame clonotypes and omits some of them. In the table there are some 50,000 clones, about four fifths of which are singletons. Source: PBMCs, taken from a glioma patient whose treatment included an IDH1 peptide vaccine. These receptors were obtained from a young woman with glioma. Some clones in this sample may be carry-over from other donors' samples.

The rearrangement uses TRBV2 and TRBJ1-2, with 8 bases that match TRBD1. The J segment lost 6 bases and the V segment lost 6 bases, leaving 6 bases of the junction unmatched. Germline CDR1 is SNHLY and CDR2 is FYNNEI. There are 13 residues in the CDR3. The CDR3 region has the DNA TGTGCCAGCAGCGGACAGGGCTCGGATGGCTACACCTTC. This encodes CASSGQGSDGYTF. Full variable domain (rest looked up from reference TRBV2 and TRBJ1-2): EPEVTQTPSHQVTQMGQEVILRCVPISNHLYFYWYRQILGQKVEFLVSFYNNEISEKSEIFDDQFSVERPDGSNFTLKIRSTKLEDSAMYFCASSGQGSDGYTFGSGTRLTVV.

The chain has TRBV11-3 and TRBJ1-5; no clear D. Germline assignment: CDR1 SGHNT and CDR2 YENEEA. V lost 8 bases and J 6 bases, leaving 11 bases between the germline ends. The CDR3 covers 12 residues. The CDR3 loop reads CASSFVGQPQHF. The CDR3 region has the DNA TGTGCCAGCTCCTTTGTTGGTCAGCCCCAGCATTTT.

A word on this clone: The junction departs from germline at one end; a sequencing error may be responsible. The rearrangement joins TRBV7-2 to TRBJ2-1; D possibly matches TRBD1 or TRBD2 (6 bases each). CDR1 is SGHTA, CDR2 FQGNSA, per germline. CDR3 size: 15 residues. The CDR3 DNA reads TGTGCCAGCACCTTAGCGGAGGGGGGATACAATGAGCAGTTCTTC. Its protein product is CASTLAEGGYNEQFF.

This rearrangement joins TRBV10-3 to TRBJ2-1, with 10 bases aligning to TRBD2. This CDR3 spans 15 amino acids. After removal of 6 bases from V and 4 bases from J, the junction contained 6 bases not matched to a gene. Looked up from germline, CDR1 is ENHRY and CDR2 is SYGVKD. CDR3 nucleotide sequence: TGTGCCATCAGGGCAGGACTAGCGGCTTACAATGAGCAGTTCTTC. This translates into CAIRAGLAAYNEQFF.

This rearrangement joins TRBV7-9 to TRBJ2-3, with 10 bases lining up with TRBD2. Germline V gene sequence: CDR1 SEHNR, CDR2 FQNEAQ (reference sequence). There are 16 residues in the CDR3. V was pared by 4 bases and J by 7 bases, with 11 bases of the junction left unmatched. Here the CDR3 reads CASSSLGLAEINTQYF. The DNA for the CDR3 is TGTGCCAGCAGCTCCCTCGGACTAGCGGAGATAAATACGCAGTATTTT.

This chain connects TRBV18 to TRBJ1-1; D unresolved. Germline CDR1 is KGHSH and CDR2 is LQKENI. This CDR3 spans 15 amino acids. Trimming removed 4 bases from V and 6 bases from J, with 18 bases in between. As DNA, the CDR3 is TGTGCCAGCTCACTCTATAGGCTGGGCGGACCTGAAGCTTTCTTT. Its translation: CASSLYRLGGPEAFF.

This chain joins TRBV28 and TRBJ1-3; D not resolved. The CDR3 is made up of 15 amino acids. CDR1 is MDHEN and CDR2 is SYDVKM in the germline V gene. Trimming cost V 6 bases and J 0 bases, with 12 bases left between them. CDR3: CASSPGTVSGNTIYF. The CDR3 nucleotides read TGTGCCAGCAGCCCCGGTACAGTCTCTGGAAACACCATATATTTT.

V gene TRBV12-5 combines with J gene TRBJ2-7; the match to TRBD2 covers 9 bases. Germline V gene sequence: CDR1 LGHNT, CDR2 FRNRAP. The trim removed 5 bases at V and 3 bases at J, leaving 11 bases unmatched. The CDR3 is made up of 16 amino acids. CDR3 residues: CASGPGRTSEFYEQYF. In nucleotides, the CDR3 is TGTGCTAGTGGTCCAGGTCGGACTAGCGAGTTCTACGAGCAGTACTTC.

This chain connects TRBV4-1 to TRBJ1-1; TRBD1 agrees at 7 bases. The germline CDR1 and CDR2 sequences are MGHRA and YSYEKL. The V and J ends lost 8 bases and 1 base, in that order; junction bases with no gene match: 10. The CDR3 is 15 amino acids. The CDR3 nucleotides are TGCGCCAGCCGACCCCCGGGACAGAGGAACACTGAAGCTTTCTTT. Translation gives CASRPPGQRNTEAFF.

The chain joins TRBV5-4 to TRBJ2-2; TRBD1 might be the D (5 bases). V gave up 2 bases and J gave up 7 bases, with 12 bases separating them. This CDR3 spans 14 amino acids. Germline V gives CDR1 SGHNT, CDR2 YYREEE (reference sequence). CDR3 in amino acids: CASSLPDRLGELFF. The CDR3 nucleotides are TGTGCCAGCAGCTTACCCGACAGACTCGGGGAGCTGTTTTTT.

V and J are TRBV13 and TRBJ2-5; D possibly corresponds to TRBD1 (5 bases). Germline loops: CDR1 PRHDT, CDR2 FYEKMQ (reference sequence). Deletions cut 5 bases from V and 3 bases from J, with 13 bases between. CDR3 length: 14 amino acids. The DNA for the CDR3 is TGTGCCAGCAGCCCCGTGGACATCGAAGAGACCCAGTACTTC. This gives the protein CASSPVDIEETQYF. Full variable domain (rest looked up from reference TRBV13 and TRBJ2-5): AAGVIQSPRHLIKEKRETATLKCYPIPRHDTVYWYQQGPGQDPQFLISFYEKMQSDKGSIPDRFSAQQFSDYHSELNMSSLELGDSALYFCASSPVDIEETQYFGPGTRLLVL.

This clone was counted between two and nine times. The chain recombines TRBV6-1 with TRBJ1-5; no firm D call. Looked up from germline, CDR1 is MNHNS and CDR2 is SASEGT. Trimming left V 5 bases short and J 10 bases short, with 3 bases between. The CDR3 has 9 amino acids. CDR3: CASSSPQHF. In DNA, the CDR3 is TGTGCCAGCAGTTCTCCCCAGCATTTT.

This clone showed up just once. The rearrangement joins TRBV7-9 to TRBJ2-7, with D perhaps being TRBD1 or TRBD2 (5 bases each). Trimming took 4 bases from V and 3 from J, leaving 13 bases between them. The CDR3 covers 14 residues. CDR1 is SEHNR and CDR2 is FQNEAQ in the germline V gene (reference sequence). This chain's CDR3 is CASSYGTLLYEQYF. The CDR3 region has the DNA TGTGCCAGCAGCTACGGGACCCTCCTCTACGAGCAGTACTTC.

In this sample, this clone turned up a few times. The chain uses TRBV11-2 and TRBJ2-7, with D possibly called TRBD1 or TRBD2 (7 bases each). This CDR3 has 16 amino acids. The germline V and J ends were trimmed by 1 base and 4 bases, with 17 bases remaining between them. Looked up from germline, CDR1 is SGHAT and CDR2 is FQNNGV. The CDR3 coding sequence is TGTGCCAGCAGCTTAGGGATCAGGGGGGGCCCTTACGAGCAGTACTTC. Its translation: CASSLGIRGGPYEQYF.

This clone showed up just a few times. This chain uses TRBV19 with TRBJ1-1; tentative D call: TRBD1 (5 bases). V was shortened by 9 bases and J by 1 base, with 9 bases between the two germline ends. Germline V gene data show CDR1 as LNHDA and CDR2 as SQIVND (reference sequence). This CDR3 comprises 12 residues. CDR3 DNA: TGTGCCAGCGGGGACCCGAACACTGAAGCTTTCTTT. This codes for CASGDPNTEAFF.

The chain employs TRBV16 and TRBJ1-3, with unresolved D. CDR3 length: 15 amino acids. V was shortened by 2 bases and J by 0 bases, with 8 bases between the two germline ends. The germline gives CDR1 KGHSY, CDR2 FQNENV. The DNA of the CDR3 is TGTGCCAGCAGCCAAAACAGACTCTCTGGAAACACCATATATTTT. It encodes CASSQNRLSGNTIYF.

The chain is built from TRBV7-2 and TRBJ2-3; 7 bases line up with TRBD1. Germline CDR1 reads SGHTA; CDR2 reads FQGNSA. The length of the CDR3 is 15 residues. V was pared by 1 base and J by 2 bases, with 3 bases of the junction left unmatched. This CDR3 is CASSLVGQPTDTQYF. The CDR3 DNA reads as TGTGCCAGCAGCTTAGTGGGACAGCCCACAGATACGCAGTATTTT.

This sequence joins TRBV6-5 and TRBJ2-5; a weak D match, TRBD2 (5 bases). The CDR3 loop spans 14 amino acids. Looked up from germline, CDR1 is MNHEY and CDR2 is SVGAGI. Deletions cut 7 bases from V and 1 base from J, with 13 bases between. CDR3 sequence: CASTPGRGQETQYF. The CDR3 DNA reads as TGTGCCAGCACACCGGGTCGGGGCCAAGAGACCCAGTACTTC.